This TCR beta chain was captured in a study of vaccination and CD4 T cells after COVID-19. About the research overall: For control cultures, the treatment was a CEFX pool, an HIV-1 Nef pool, or no peptide.

Turning to this clonotype: Its antigen is still unknown.

The CDR3 loop spans 15 amino acids. CDR1 ENHRY and CDR2 SYGVKD come from the germline V gene. The V end lost 2 bases, the J end lost 7 bases, and 17 bases lay between the germline ends. Time point indicated: late sampling 161 to 241 days after vaccination in a few convalescent patients. As for treatment: roughly 11-day PBMC culture with coronavirus spike peptide pools or control peptides (ViraFEST assay). Cultured CD4+ T-cell DNA underwent Oncomine TCR Beta short-read sequencing. TCRdb recomputed calls from the PCR reads with MiXCR, one row per CDR3 protein. The sample holds tens of thousands of distinct CDR3 sequences; about 35% are singletons and the top ten take roughly 8.6%.

The receptor's source is a human donor who had recovered from COVID-19. The rearrangement links TRBV10-3 to TRBJ1-2, with a tentative D call TRBD1 (5 bases). The sequencing here drew on CD4+ T cells from blood, cultured in vitro, taken about 7 months after SARS-CoV-2 vaccination. The DNA of the CDR3 is TGTGCCATCAGTGAGAAGGGAGGCAGGGTCCTTGGCTACACCTTC. Protein sequence: CAISEKGGRVLGYTF.